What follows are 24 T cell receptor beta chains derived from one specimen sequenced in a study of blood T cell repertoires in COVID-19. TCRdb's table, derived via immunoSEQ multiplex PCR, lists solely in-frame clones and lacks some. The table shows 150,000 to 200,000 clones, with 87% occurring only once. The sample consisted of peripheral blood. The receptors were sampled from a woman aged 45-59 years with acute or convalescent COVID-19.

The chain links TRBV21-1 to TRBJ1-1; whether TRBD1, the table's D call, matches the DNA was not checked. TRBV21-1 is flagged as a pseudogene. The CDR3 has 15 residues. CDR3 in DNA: TGTGCCAGCAGCAAATCCCAGGGGTTGAAGACTGAAGCTTTCTTT. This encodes CASSKSQGLKTEAFF.

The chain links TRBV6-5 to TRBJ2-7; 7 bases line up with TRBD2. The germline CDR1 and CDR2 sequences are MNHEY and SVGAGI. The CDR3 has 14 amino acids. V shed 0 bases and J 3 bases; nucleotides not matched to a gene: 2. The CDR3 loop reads CASSYSLADYEQYF. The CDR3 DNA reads TGTGCCAGCAGTTACTCCCTAGCGGACTACGAGCAGTACTTC.

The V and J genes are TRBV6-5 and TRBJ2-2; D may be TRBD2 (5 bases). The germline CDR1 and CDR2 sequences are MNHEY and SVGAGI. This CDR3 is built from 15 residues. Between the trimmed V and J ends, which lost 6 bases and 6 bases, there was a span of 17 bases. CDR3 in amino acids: CASRGQSGLAGELFF. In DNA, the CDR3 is TGTGCCAGCAGGGGCCAGAGCGGCCTAGCCGGGGAGCTGTTTTTT.

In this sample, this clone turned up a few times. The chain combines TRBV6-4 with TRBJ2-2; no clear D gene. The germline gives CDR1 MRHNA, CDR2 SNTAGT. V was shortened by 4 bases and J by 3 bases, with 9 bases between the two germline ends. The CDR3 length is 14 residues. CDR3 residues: CASSVELHTGELFF. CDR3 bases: TGTGCCAGCAGTGTTGAGCTCCACACCGGGGAGCTGTTTTTT.

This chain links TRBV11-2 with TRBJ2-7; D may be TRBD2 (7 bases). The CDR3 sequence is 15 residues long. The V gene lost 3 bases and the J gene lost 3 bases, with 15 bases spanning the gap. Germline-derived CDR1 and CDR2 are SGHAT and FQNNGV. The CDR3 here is CASSFRGGPLYEQYF. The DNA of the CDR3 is TGTGCCAGCAGCTTTAGGGGGGGCCCCCTCTACGAGCAGTACTTC. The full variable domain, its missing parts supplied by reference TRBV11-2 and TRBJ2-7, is EAGVAQSPRYKIIEKRQSVAFWCNPISGHATLYWYQQILGQGPKLLIQFQNNGVVDDSQLPKDRFSAERLKGVDSTLKIQPAKLEDSAVYLCASSFRGGPLYEQYFGPGTRLTVT.

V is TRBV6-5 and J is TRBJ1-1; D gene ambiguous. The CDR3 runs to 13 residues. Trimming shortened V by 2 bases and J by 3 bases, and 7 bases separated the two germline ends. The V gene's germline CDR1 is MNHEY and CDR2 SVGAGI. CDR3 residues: CASSYTQDTEAFF. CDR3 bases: TGTGCCAGCAGTTACACTCAAGACACTGAAGCTTTCTTT.

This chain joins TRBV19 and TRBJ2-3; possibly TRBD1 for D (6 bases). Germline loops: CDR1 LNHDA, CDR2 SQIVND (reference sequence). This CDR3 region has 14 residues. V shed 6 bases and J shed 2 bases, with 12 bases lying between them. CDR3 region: CASSQRGNTDTQYF. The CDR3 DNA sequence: TGTGCCAGTAGCCAAAGGGGGAACACAGATACGCAGTATTTT.

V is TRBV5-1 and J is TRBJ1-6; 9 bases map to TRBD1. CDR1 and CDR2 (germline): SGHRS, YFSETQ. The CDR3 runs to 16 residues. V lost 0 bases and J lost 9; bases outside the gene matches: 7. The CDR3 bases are TGCGCCAGCAGCTTGGGCCGGACAGGGGTCGGTTCACCCCTCCACTTT. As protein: CASSLGRTGVGSPLHF.

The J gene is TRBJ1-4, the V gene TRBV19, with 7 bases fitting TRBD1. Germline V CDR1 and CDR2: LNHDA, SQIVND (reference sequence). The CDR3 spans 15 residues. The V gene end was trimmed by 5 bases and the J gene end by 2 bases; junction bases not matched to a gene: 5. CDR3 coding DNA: TGTGCCAGTAGTGCCGACAGGGTCACTAATGAAAAACTGTTTTTT. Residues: CASSADRVTNEKLFF.

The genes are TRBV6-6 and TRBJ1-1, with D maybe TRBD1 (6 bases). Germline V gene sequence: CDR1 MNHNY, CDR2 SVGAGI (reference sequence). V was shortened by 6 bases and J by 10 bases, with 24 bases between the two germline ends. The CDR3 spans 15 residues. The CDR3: CASRTHQGRNVGAFF. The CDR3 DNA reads TGTGCCAGCAGGACCCATCAGGGGAGAAATGTGGGAGCTTTCTTT.

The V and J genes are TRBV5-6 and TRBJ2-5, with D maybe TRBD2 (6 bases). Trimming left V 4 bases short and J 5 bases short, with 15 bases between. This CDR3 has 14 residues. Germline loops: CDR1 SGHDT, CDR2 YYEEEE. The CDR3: CASSGWGLRETQYF. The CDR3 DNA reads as TGTGCCAGCAGCGGTTGGGGACTTAGGGAGACCCAGTACTTC.

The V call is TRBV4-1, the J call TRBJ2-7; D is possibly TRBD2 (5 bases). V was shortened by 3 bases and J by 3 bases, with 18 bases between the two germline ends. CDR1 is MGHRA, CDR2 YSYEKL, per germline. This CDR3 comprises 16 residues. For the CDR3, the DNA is TGCGCCAGCAGCCAGGGCGGGCCCGGGGTTGGCTACGAGCAGTACTTC. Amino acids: CASSQGGPGVGYEQYF.

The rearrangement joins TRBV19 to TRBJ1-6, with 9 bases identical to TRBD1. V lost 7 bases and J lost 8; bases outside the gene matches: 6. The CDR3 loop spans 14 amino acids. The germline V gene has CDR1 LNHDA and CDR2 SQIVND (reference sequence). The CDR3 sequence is CASNVQGADSPLHF. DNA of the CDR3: TGTGCCAGTAACGTACAGGGGGCGGATTCACCCCTCCACTTT. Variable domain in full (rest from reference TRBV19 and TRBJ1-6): DGGITQSPKYLFRKEGQNVTLSCEQNLNHDAMYWYRQDPGQGLRLIYYSQIVNDFQKGDIAEGYSVSREKKESFPLTVTSAQKNPTAFYLCASNVQGADSPLHFGNGTRLTVT.

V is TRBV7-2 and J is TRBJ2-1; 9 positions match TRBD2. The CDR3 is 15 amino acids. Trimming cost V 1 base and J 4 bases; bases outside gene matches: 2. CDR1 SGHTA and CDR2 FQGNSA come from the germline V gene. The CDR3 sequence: CASSLDTSGYNEQFF. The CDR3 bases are TGTGCCAGCAGCTTAGACACTAGCGGGTACAATGAGCAGTTCTTC.

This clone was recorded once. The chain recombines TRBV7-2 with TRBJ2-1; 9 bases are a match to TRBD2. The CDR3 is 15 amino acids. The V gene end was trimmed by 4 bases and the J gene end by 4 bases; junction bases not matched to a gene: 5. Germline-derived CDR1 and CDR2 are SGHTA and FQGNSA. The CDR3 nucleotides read TGTGCCAGCAGCTCCACTAGCGGGTGGTACAATGAGCAGTTCTTC. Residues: CASSSTSGWYNEQFF. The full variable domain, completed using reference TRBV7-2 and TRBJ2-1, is GAGVSQSPSNKVTEKGKDVELRCDPISGHTALYWYRQSLGQGLEFLIYFQGNSAPDKSGLPSDRFSAERTGGSVSTLTIQRTQQEDSAVYLCASSSTSGWYNEQFFGPGTRLTVL.

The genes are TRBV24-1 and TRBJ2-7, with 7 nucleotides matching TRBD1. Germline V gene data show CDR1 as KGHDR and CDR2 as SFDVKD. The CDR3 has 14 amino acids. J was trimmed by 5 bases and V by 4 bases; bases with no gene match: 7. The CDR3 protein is CATSERHRGHEQYF. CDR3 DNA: TGTGCCACCAGTGAGAGACACAGGGGTCACGAGCAGTACTTC.

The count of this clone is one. Here the CDR3 reads CATDGRWYGYTF. Written as DNA, the CDR3 is TGTGCGACCGACGGGAGATGGTATGGCTACACCTTC. The chain is built from TRBV12-3 or TRBV12-4 and TRBJ1-2; D gene unclear. The CDR3 covers 12 residues.

CDR3 loop: CASSNWETQYF. CDR3 coding DNA: TGTGCCAGCAGTAACTGGGAGACCCAGTACTTC. The chain combines TRBV12-3 or TRBV12-4 with TRBJ2-5, with no clear D. V was pared by 5 bases and J by 5 bases, with 6 bases between. The CDR3 has 11 amino acids.

The CDR3 DNA is TGTGCCAGCAGCCCCTGGGACAGGGGAAACACAGATACGCAGTATTTT. Protein sequence: CASSPWDRGNTDTQYF. The J gene is TRBJ2-3, the V gene TRBV7-8, with TRBD1 identical over 10 bases. Germline values: CDR1 SGHVS, CDR2 FQNEAQ. Germline trimming cut 5 bases from V and 2 bases from J; bases unmatched to any gene: 7. The CDR3 is 16 amino acids.

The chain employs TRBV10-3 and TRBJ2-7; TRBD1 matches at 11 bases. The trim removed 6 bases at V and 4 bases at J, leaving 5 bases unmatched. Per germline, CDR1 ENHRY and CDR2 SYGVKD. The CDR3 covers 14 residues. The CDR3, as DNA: TGTGCCATCAGGGGACAGGGGGGAATATACGAGCAGTACTTC. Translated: CAIRGQGGIYEQYF.

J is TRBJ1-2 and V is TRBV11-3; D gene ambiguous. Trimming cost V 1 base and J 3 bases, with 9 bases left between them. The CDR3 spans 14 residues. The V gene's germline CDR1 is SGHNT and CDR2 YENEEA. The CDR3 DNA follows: TGTGCCAGCAGCTTAGGACTTTCTTACTATGGCTACACCTTC. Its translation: CASSLGLSYYGYTF.

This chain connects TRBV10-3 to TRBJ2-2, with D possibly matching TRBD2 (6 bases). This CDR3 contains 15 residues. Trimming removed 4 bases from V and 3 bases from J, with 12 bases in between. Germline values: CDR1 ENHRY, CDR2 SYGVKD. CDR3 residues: CAISVGGADTGELFF. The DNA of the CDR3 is TGTGCCATCAGTGTCGGGGGAGCAGACACCGGGGAGCTGTTTTTT.

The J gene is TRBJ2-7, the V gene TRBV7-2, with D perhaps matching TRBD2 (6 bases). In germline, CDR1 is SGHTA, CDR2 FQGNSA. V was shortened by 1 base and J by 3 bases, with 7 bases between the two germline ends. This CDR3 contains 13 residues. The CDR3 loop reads CASSLGGDYEQYF. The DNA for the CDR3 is TGTGCCAGCAGCTTAGGGGGGGACTACGAGCAGTACTTC. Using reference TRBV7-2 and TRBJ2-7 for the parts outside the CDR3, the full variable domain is GAGVSQSPSNKVTEKGKDVELRCDPISGHTALYWYRQSLGQGLEFLIYFQGNSAPDKSGLPSDRFSAERTGGSVSTLTIQRTQQEDSAVYLCASSLGGDYEQYFGPGTRLTVT.

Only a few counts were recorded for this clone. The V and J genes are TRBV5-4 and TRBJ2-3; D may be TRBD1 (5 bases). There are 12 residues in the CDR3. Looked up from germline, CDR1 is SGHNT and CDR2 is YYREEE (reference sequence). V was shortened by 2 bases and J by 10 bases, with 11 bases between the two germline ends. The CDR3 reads CASSLRGWAQYF. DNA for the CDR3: TGTGCCAGCAGCTTAAGGGGATGGGCGCAGTATTTT.